This section outlines one T cell receptor (beta chain) sequence together with its context. Its target is not known. Unique-molecular-identifier-tagged TCR beta cDNA libraries were used. One entry per CDR3 protein results from TCRdb running MiXCR on the PCR reads. The profile shows over 150,000 distinct CDR3 sequences, about 32% of them singletons. The entry originates in a study of post-analysis software for immune sequencing data. Study information: The patients showed relapsing-remitting, secondary progressive and progressive-relapsing multiple sclerosis courses.

Trimming shortened V by 6 bases and J by 7 bases, and 13 bases separated the two germline ends. This CDR3 comprises 13 residues. Study-level points and caveats: A handful of TRBV segments occurring more often in patients than controls included TRBV5-6, TRBV5-1 and TRBV20-1. The study found significantly lower normalized Chao1 diversity in multiple sclerosis patients than in controls. Under the F measure, samples that were prepared in one batch clustered strongly together.

The source of this sequence is a girl under 18 with multiple sclerosis. The sequencing input was blood. The chain carries TRBV12-3 or TRBV12-4 and TRBJ2-1, with a tentative D call TRBD1 (7 bases). CDR3 region: CASSPAGGNEQFF. In DNA form, the CDR3 reads TGTGCCAGCAGCCCCGCAGGGGGGAATGAGCAGTTCTTC.